The 16 T cell receptor beta chains listed next were all sequenced from one sample in a study of shared clonotypes between healthy human individuals. Using immunoSEQ multiplex PCR, the repertoire was profiled, and TCRdb retains in-frame clones only, with some absent. The sample holds around 2.5 million clones, approximately 93% seen once. The sequenced sample was naive CD4+ T cells from PBMCs. Subset: CD45RA+ positively selected. The source is a man between 18 and 29 years old in good health. Some clones in this sample may be carry-over from other donors' samples.

V is TRBV7-2 and J is TRBJ2-7; 10 positions match TRBD2. This CDR3 region has 15 residues. Germline trimming cut 4 bases from V and 0 bases from J; bases unmatched to any gene: 3. CDR1 is SGHTA, CDR2 FQGNSA, per germline. The DNA of the CDR3 is TGTGCCAGCAGCTGGACTAGCGGAGCCTCCTACGAGCAGTACTTC. It encodes CASSWTSGASYEQYF.

This rearrangement joins TRBV11-2 to TRBJ2-1; TRBD2 matches at 15 bases. Trimming removed 2 bases from V and 0 bases from J; junction bases left unmatched: 5. The CDR3 has 19 residues. The germline V gene has CDR1 SGHAT and CDR2 FQNNGV. Here the CDR3 DNA reads TGTGCCAGCAGCTTAAACGGACTAGCGGGAGGGAGCTCCTACAATGAGCAGTTCTTC. It codes for CASSLNGLAGGSSYNEQFF.

This rearrangement joins TRBV5-1 to TRBJ1-1; no clear D. From germline, CDR1 is SGHRS and CDR2 YFSETQ. CDR3 length: 18 residues. The V and J ends lost 4 bases and 6 bases respectively, with 28 bases between them. This chain's CDR3 is CASSPRPPGDGRRAEAFF. The CDR3 DNA reads as TGCGCCAGCAGCCCCCGTCCCCCTGGCGACGGTCGTCGGGCTGAAGCTTTCTTT.

This clone was counted once. The chain links TRBV2 to TRBJ2-7; D is uncertain. This CDR3 is 12 amino acids long. CDR1 SNHLY and CDR2 FYNNEI come from the germline V gene. Trimming took off 7 bases at V and 5 bases at J, with 12 bases between the two ends. Here the CDR3 DNA reads TGTGCCAGCAATGTAGAAGGGCACGAGCAGTACTTC. Protein product: CASNVEGHEQYF.

J is TRBJ2-7 and V is TRBV5-1; D may be TRBD2 (5 bases). The V end lost 3 bases, the J end lost 5 bases, and 15 bases lay between the germline ends. This CDR3 contains 14 residues. Looked up from germline, CDR1 is SGHRS and CDR2 is YFSETQ. CDR3 sequence (DNA): TGCGCCAGCAGCTGGACTCCGGTCGGCGACGAGCAGTACTTC. Translating gives CASSWTPVGDEQYF. Combining the CDR3 with reference TRBV5-1 and TRBJ2-7 gives the whole variable domain KAGVTQTPRYLIKTRGQQVTLSCSPISGHRSVSWYQQTPGQGLQFLFEYFSETQRNKGNFPGRFSGRQFSNSRSEMNVSTLELGDSALYLCASSWTPVGDEQYFGPGTRLTVT.

This rearrangement joins TRBV11-3 to TRBJ2-6, with no clear D. In germline, CDR1 is SGHNT, CDR2 YENEEA. V lost 5 bases and J lost 0, with 5 bases in between. There are 14 residues in the CDR3. The CDR3 sequence: CASSGSSGANVLTF. CDR3 nucleotide sequence: TGTGCCAGCAGCGGAAGCTCTGGGGCCAACGTCCTGACTTTC.

This sequence joins TRBV7-2 and TRBJ2-7; 12 positions match TRBD2. This CDR3 has 16 residues. Trimming cost V 0 bases and J 2 bases; bases outside gene matches: 2. Germline V gene sequence: CDR1 SGHTA, CDR2 FQGNSA. The CDR3 reads CASSLAGLAGPYEQYF. CDR3 DNA sequence: TGTGCCAGCAGCTTAGCGGGACTAGCGGGTCCCTACGAGCAGTACTTC.

The chain is built from TRBV6-5 and TRBJ1-5; D is undetermined. Germline V gives CDR1 MNHEY, CDR2 SVGAGI. CDR3 length: 16 residues. Trimming took off 2 bases at V and 10 bases at J, with 21 bases between the two ends. CDR3 in amino acids: CASSYSGGNSDGPQHF. CDR3 sequence (DNA): TGTGCCAGCAGTTACAGTGGAGGGAACTCAGATGGACCCCAGCATTTT.

A remark on this clone: Other DNA sequences in the sample encode the same CDR3. The chain is built from TRBV5-1 and TRBJ2-5, with 9 bases lining up with TRBD1. J lost 5 bases, V lost 4 bases, and 3 bases had no gene match. The CDR3 extends over 13 amino acids. In germline, CDR1 is SGHRS, CDR2 YFSETQ. CDR3 in amino acids: CASSLGQGETQYF. In DNA, the CDR3 is TGCGCCAGCAGCCTCGGACAGGGGGAGACCCAGTACTTC.

The chain uses TRBV5-1 and TRBJ1-1; 10 bases agree with TRBD1. In germline, CDR1 is SGHRS, CDR2 YFSETQ. The CDR3 totals 15 residues. V shed 4 bases, J shed 1 base, and the junction held 4 bases outside the gene matches. The DNA of the CDR3 is TGCGCCAGCAGCCGGACAGGGGGGAAGAACACTGAAGCTTTCTTT. Amino acid sequence: CASSRTGGKNTEAFF.

The chain uses TRBV28 and TRBJ2-6, with D hard to call. Trimming stripped 7 bases from V and 1 base from J, with 11 bases between. CDR1 is MDHEN, CDR2 SYDVKM, per germline. The CDR3 spans 15 residues. The CDR3 region has the DNA TGTGCCAGCACCAAGGCCTCTTCTGGGGCCAACGTCCTGACTTTC. Translated, it gives CASTKASSGANVLTF. The full variable domain, its missing parts supplied by reference TRBV28 and TRBJ2-6, is DVKVTQSSRYLVKRTGEKVFLECVQDMDHENMFWYRQDPGLGLRLIYFSYDVKMKEKGDIPEGYSVSREKKERFSLILESASTNQTSMYLCASTKASSGANVLTFGAGSRLTVL.

This clone came up a few times. CDR3 DNA sequence: TGTGCCAGCAGTCTCGACCGGTGGGGGCCCCAGCATTTT. This encodes CASSLDRWGPQHF. The chain is built from TRBV28 and TRBJ1-5, with D unclear. The CDR3 runs 13 residues. Per germline, CDR1 MDHEN and CDR2 SYDVKM. Trimming took 5 bases from V and 9 from J, leaving 14 bases between them.

About this clone: Mismatch with germline at one junction end may stem from a read error. The gene calls are TRBV10-1 and TRBJ1-1, with no clear D. Germline loops: CDR1 WNHNN, CDR2 SYGVQD (reference sequence). The CDR3 loop spans 13 amino acids. CDR3: CASIEGKDTEAFF. CDR3 sequence (DNA): TGCGCCAGCATTGAGGGAAAGGACACTGAAGCTTTCTTT.

The sample holds one count of this clone. This chain links TRBV10-3 with TRBJ1-2; D is ambiguous. V lost 6 bases, J lost 7 bases, and 15 bases lay in between. Germline lookup yields CDR1 ENHRY and CDR2 SYGVKD. CDR3 length equals 13 residues. The CDR3 nucleotides read TGTGCCATCAGGACCGGCGGTAATGTTGGCTACACCTTC. Translating gives CAIRTGGNVGYTF.

The V call is TRBV18, the J call TRBJ2-3; 8 bases line up with TRBD1. CDR3 length: 15 amino acids. V dropped 3 bases and J dropped 3; count of bases not matched to a gene: 5. Germline CDR1 and CDR2: KGHSH and LQKENI. CDR3 DNA: TGTGCCAGCTCACCCGGACAGGGTCCGACAGATACGCAGTATTTT. It codes for CASSPGQGPTDTQYF.

The V gene is TRBV6-6, the J gene TRBJ2-7; 11 nucleotides match TRBD1. Germline CDR1 reads MNHNY; CDR2 reads SVGAGI (reference sequence). V was pared by 7 bases and J by 4 bases, with 6 bases of the junction left unmatched. The CDR3 extends over 14 amino acids. The chain's CDR3 is CASTNRDRGYEQYF. In DNA form, the CDR3 reads TGTGCCAGCACTAACCGGGACAGGGGGTACGAGCAGTACTTC.